This entry lists 15 T cell receptor beta chains sequenced from one sample in a study of T cell changes during pregnancy in multiple sclerosis. The method was immunoSEQ multiplex PCR; TCRdb's version includes in-frame clones alone and lacks a portion of them. The sample lists more than 30,000 clones, over 85% occurring once. The sequencing used CD4+ T cells from peripheral blood mononuclear cells, collected before pregnancy. The receptors shown here come from a female donor with multiple sclerosis, enrolled in a pregnancy study.

This clone has only a few counts. The chain has TRBV7-2 and TRBJ2-1; possibly TRBD2 for D (6 bases). CDR3 length: 13 residues. Per germline, CDR1 SGHTA and CDR2 FQGNSA. Trimming shortened V by 5 bases and J by 3 bases, and 8 bases separated the two germline ends. CDR3 DNA: TGTGCCAGCAGCCAGGACTACTACAATGAGCAGTTCTTC. This codes for CASSQDYYNEQFF.

The V call is TRBV30, the J call TRBJ1-4; D gene ambiguous. CDR1 and CDR2 from the germline V gene are GTSNPN and SVGIG (reference sequence). V was cut by 8 bases and J by 8 bases, with 27 bases left in between. The CDR3 spans 16 residues. For the CDR3, the DNA is TGTGCCGGTACCCTTCGGGGTTTGGGGATAAAGGAAAAACTGTTTTTT. Protein: CAGTLRGLGIKEKLFF.

This clone was observed a handful of times. The chain uses TRBV18 and TRBJ2-5, with a weak D call TRBD1 (6 bases). The germline V gene has CDR1 KGHSH and CDR2 LQKENI. V was trimmed by 3 bases and J by 3 bases, leaving 11 bases between them. This CDR3 region has 14 residues. DNA for the CDR3: TGTGCCAGCTCACCTCGAAGACAGGAAGAGACCCAGTACTTC. It yields the protein CASSPRRQEETQYF. The full variable domain, its missing parts supplied by reference TRBV18 and TRBJ2-5, is NAGVMQNPRHLVRRRGQEARLRCSPMKGHSHVYWYRQLPEEGLKFMVYLQKENIIDESGMPKERFSAEFPKEGPSILRIQQVVRGDSAAYFCASSPRRQEETQYFGPGTRLLVL.

The J gene is TRBJ2-5, the V gene TRBV18; D not resolved. The CDR3 is 14 amino acids. Trimming took off 1 base at V and 4 bases at J, with 10 bases between the two ends. Germline CDR1 is KGHSH and CDR2 is LQKENI. In nucleotides, the CDR3 is TGTGCCAGCTCACCACTGAGGTCCGGAGAGACCCAGTACTTC. It specifies CASSPLRSGETQYF.

J is TRBJ2-7 and V is TRBV2; 9 positions match TRBD1. V dropped 5 bases and J dropped 3; count of bases not matched to a gene: 8. The CDR3 loop spans 15 amino acids. The germline V gene has CDR1 SNHLY and CDR2 FYNNEI. CDR3 DNA: TGTGCCAGCAGTCAGCTCGGACAGGGGTTCTACGAGCAGTACTTC. Encoded protein: CASSQLGQGFYEQYF.

The J gene is TRBJ1-6, the V gene TRBV6-5; D remains ambiguous. The germline V and J ends were trimmed by 0 bases and 8 bases, with 11 bases remaining between them. The CDR3 spans 15 residues. The germline V gene has CDR1 MNHEY and CDR2 SVGAGI. In nucleotides, the CDR3 is TGTGCCAGCAGTTACTCAATGTCGGCGGATTCACCCCTCCACTTT. Amino acid sequence: CASSYSMSADSPLHF.

The chain has TRBV7-3 and TRBJ2-5; 7 positions match TRBD2. This CDR3 region has 14 residues. CDR1 and CDR2 from the germline V gene are SGHTA and FQGTGA. V lost 4 bases, J lost 4 bases, and 6 bases stayed unmatched. The CDR3 DNA is TGTGCCAGCAGCTATGGGAGGGCAGCAGAGACCCAGTACTTC. Encoded protein: CASSYGRAAETQYF.

The count of this clone is one. The rearrangement links TRBV7-8 to TRBJ2-7; TRBD1 matches 7 bases. Trimming removed 5 bases from V and 2 bases from J; junction bases left unmatched: 6. The CDR3 extends over 14 amino acids. The germline gives CDR1 SGHVS, CDR2 FQNEAQ. The CDR3 region is CASSLGGWAYEQYF. In DNA, the CDR3 is TGTGCCAGCAGCCTAGGGGGCTGGGCCTACGAGCAGTACTTC.

The chain recombines TRBV7-2 with TRBJ2-7; 8 nucleotides match TRBD2. With 2 bases clipped from V and 7 bases from J, the junction kept 4 bases outside the gene matches. The CDR3 consists of 13 residues. Germline V lookup: CDR1 SGHTA, CDR2 FQGNSA. Here the CDR3 DNA reads TGTGCCAGCAGCTTAAACGGCGGGGGGGAGCAGTACTTC. This encodes CASSLNGGGEQYF.

Written as DNA, the CDR3 is TGTGCCAGCAGCTTCTACAGGGGCTACGAGCAGTACTTC. Protein product: CASSFYRGYEQYF. This chain joins TRBV7-9 and TRBJ2-7, with 7 nucleotides matching TRBD1. This CDR3 comprises 13 residues. Germline V gene lookup returns CDR1 SEHNR and CDR2 FQNEAQ (reference sequence). With V trimmed by 3 bases and J by 3 bases, 2 bases remained unmatched. Together with reference TRBV7-9 and TRBJ2-7, the CDR3 gives the full variable domain: DTGVSQNPRHKITKRGQNVTFRCDPISEHNRLYWYRQTLGQGPEFLTYFQNEAQLEKSRLLSDRFSAERPKGSFSTLEIQRTEQGDSAMYLCASSFYRGYEQYFGPGTRLTVT.

This rearrangement joins TRBV10-3 to TRBJ1-2, with D perhaps matching TRBD1 (5 bases). CDR1 is ENHRY, CDR2 SYGVKD, per germline. The CDR3 has 12 amino acids. V was pared by 8 bases and J by 6 bases, with 13 bases between. The CDR3 region is CAISPREHGYTF. The CDR3 nucleotides read TGTGCCATCTCCCCCAGGGAACATGGCTACACCTTC.

The rearrangement links TRBV5-1 to TRBJ1-2; possibly TRBD1 for D (5 bases). Between the trimmed V and J ends, which lost 2 bases and 0 bases, there was a span of 11 bases. The CDR3 has 15 residues. The germline V gene encodes CDR1 SGHRS and CDR2 YFSETQ. The chain's CDR3 is CASSFSGKSNYGYTF. The DNA for the CDR3 is TGCGCCAGCAGCTTTTCAGGGAAATCTAACTATGGCTACACCTTC.

V gene TRBV18 combines with J gene TRBJ1-2; no firm D call. CDR1 is KGHSH, CDR2 LQKENI, per germline. The CDR3 is 12 amino acids. V lost 3 bases, J lost 6 bases, and 8 bases lay in between. The chain's CDR3 is CASSPFSDGYTF. The CDR3 DNA sequence: TGTGCCAGCTCACCTTTCAGCGATGGCTACACCTTC.

V is TRBV11-3 and J is TRBJ2-1, with a weak D call TRBD2 (5 bases). The CDR3 extends over 15 amino acids. From germline, CDR1 is SGHNT and CDR2 YENEEA. V was trimmed by 1 base and J by 4 bases, leaving 11 bases between them. CDR3 amino acids: CASSLADGLYNEQFF. CDR3 DNA: TGTGCCAGCAGCTTAGCGGACGGACTTTACAATGAGCAGTTCTTC.

The gene calls are TRBV7-3 and TRBJ1-2; the match to TRBD1 covers 7 bases. After removal of 5 bases from V and 6 bases from J, the junction contained 9 bases not matched to a gene. From germline, CDR1 is SGHTA and CDR2 FQGTGA. The CDR3 consists of 14 residues. CDR3 sequence (DNA): TGTGCCAGCAGCCTGGGACAGACGGGGGATGGCTACACCTTC. This gives the protein CASSLGQTGDGYTF. Supplemented by reference TRBV7-3 and TRBJ1-2, the full variable domain reads GAGVSQTPSNKVTEKGKYVELRCDPISGHTALYWYRQSLGQGPEFLIYFQGTGAADDSGLPNDRFFAVRPEGSVSTLKIQRTERGDSAVYLCASSLGQTGDGYTFGSGTRLTVV.